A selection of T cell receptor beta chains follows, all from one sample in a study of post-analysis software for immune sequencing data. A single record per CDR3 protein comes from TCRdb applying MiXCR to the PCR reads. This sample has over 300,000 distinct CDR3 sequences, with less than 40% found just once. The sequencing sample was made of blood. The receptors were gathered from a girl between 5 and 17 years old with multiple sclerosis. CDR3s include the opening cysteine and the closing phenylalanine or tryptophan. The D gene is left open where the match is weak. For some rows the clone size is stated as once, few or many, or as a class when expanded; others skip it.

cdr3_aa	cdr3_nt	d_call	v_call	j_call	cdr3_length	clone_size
CASSQGTAHGYTF	TGCGCCAGCAGCCAAGGTACAGCACATGGCTACACCTTC	-	TRBV4-1	TRBJ1-2	13	-
CASSQAAGMTEAFF	TGCGCCAGCAGCCAAGCGGCAGGGATGACTGAAGCTTTCTTT	-	TRBV4-3	TRBJ1-1	14	-
CASSEEGRGAEEQYF	TGTGCCAGCAGTGAAGAAGGGCGGGGGGCCGAGGAGCAGTACTTC	TRBD2	TRBV25-1	TRBJ2-7	15	-
CASSAYQGATNTEAFF	TGTGCCAGCAGCGCCTACCAGGGGGCGACGAACACTGAAGCTTTCTTT	TRBD1	TRBV9	TRBJ1-1	16	-
CASSPLLATYNEQFF	TGTGCCAGCAGCCCCCTTCTAGCGACTTACAATGAGCAGTTCTTC	-	TRBV14	TRBJ2-1	15	few
CASSWGSPLSTDTQYF	TGTGCCAGCTCCTGGGGCTCTCCCCTAAGCACAGATACGCAGTATTTT	-	TRBV12-3/TRBV12-4	TRBJ2-3	16	-
CASSLAGPFGPQHF	TGTGCCAGCAGCTTAGCAGGACCCTTTGGGCCCCAGCATTTT	-	TRBV7-3	TRBJ1-5	14	-
CASSPTGTLHNEQFF	TGTGCCAGCAGCCCAACAGGGACCCTACACAATGAGCAGTTCTTC	-	TRBV4-2	TRBJ2-1	15	-
CSVPKGFSGANVLTF	TGCAGTGTCCCGAAGGGCTTCTCTGGGGCCAACGTCCTGACTTTC	-	TRBV20-1	TRBJ2-6	15	few
CASSRGRNTEAFF	TGTGCCAGCAGTCGCGGGAGGAACACTGAAGCTTTCTTT	-	TRBV12-3/TRBV12-4	TRBJ1-1	13	-
CASSLADGINYGYTF	TGTGCCAGCAGCTTAGCGGACGGGATTAACTATGGCTACACCTTC	-	TRBV7-9	TRBJ1-2	15	few
CASSITGLSTEAFF	TGTGCCAGCAGCATCACAGGTCTAAGCACTGAAGCTTTCTTT	-	TRBV7-3	TRBJ1-1	14	few
CASSYGAIQRGPYEQYF	TGTGCCAGCAGTTACGGGGCCATTCAGCGGGGACCCTACGAGCAGTACTTC	TRBD2	TRBV6-5	TRBJ2-7	17	few
CASSLTGGEKLFF	TGTGCCAGCAGTTTGACAGGGGGCGAAAAACTGTTTTTT	TRBD1	TRBV6-2/TRBV6-3	TRBJ1-4	13	few
CSAAQATNEKLFF	TGCAGTGCTGCACAAGCAACTAATGAAAAACTGTTTTTT	-	TRBV20-1	TRBJ1-4	13	-
CSASGGATYNEQFF	TGCAGTGCAAGCGGGGGGGCGACCTACAATGAGCAGTTCTTC	TRBD2	TRBV20-1	TRBJ2-1	14	-
CSARDLDSSLETQYF	TGCAGTGCTAGAGATTTGGACTCCTCCCTGGAGACCCAGTACTTC	-	TRBV20-1	TRBJ2-5	15	few
CAIRTGDEQFF	TGTGCCATCAGGACAGGGGATGAGCAGTTCTTC	TRBD1	TRBV10-3	TRBJ2-1	11	-
CASRRGQGAYNEQFF	TGTGCCAGCAGGAGGGGACAGGGGGCCTACAATGAGCAGTTCTTC	TRBD1	TRBV12-3/TRBV12-4	TRBJ2-1	15	-
CASSQDLGDRPQHF	TGTGCCAGCAGCCAGGATTTGGGGGACCGGCCCCAGCATTTT	-	TRBV3-1	TRBJ1-5	14	-
CASSEGWGFHNEQFF	TGTGCCAGCAGCGAGGGGTGGGGATTCCACAATGAGCAGTTCTTC	-	TRBV9	TRBJ2-1	15	-
CASKRGYSYEQYF	TGTGCCAGCAAGAGGGGGTACTCCTACGAGCAGTACTTC	-	TRBV6-5	TRBJ2-7	13	-
CASSEAQKTGHYGYTF	TGTGCCAGCAGTGAAGCCCAAAAAACAGGACACTATGGCTACACCTTC	-	TRBV6-1	TRBJ1-2	16	-
CASSLRGSGLDTQYF	TGCGCCAGCAGCTTAAGAGGTAGCGGGCTGGATACGCAGTATTTT	TRBD2	TRBV5-1	TRBJ2-3	15	few
CATSDTGTGISEAFF	TGTGCCACCAGTGACACCGGGACAGGGATATCTGAAGCTTTCTTT	TRBD1	TRBV24-1	TRBJ1-1	15	few
CASSENRAGNTIYF	TGTGCCAGCAGTGAGAACAGGGCTGGAAACACCATATATTTT	-	TRBV2	TRBJ1-3	14	-
CASSSRGARTDTQYF	TGTGCCAGCAGCTCGCGGGGTGCCCGCACAGATACGCAGTATTTT	-	TRBV7-8	TRBJ2-3	15	-
CASSLRRGVKTQYF	TGTGCCAGCTCCTTAAGGCGGGGGGTGAAGACCCAGTACTTC	TRBD2	TRBV13	TRBJ2-5	14	few
CASSALRGNIQYF	TGTGCCAGCAGCGCCCTTAGGGGAAACATTCAGTACTTC	-	TRBV7-2	TRBJ2-4	13	few
CASSVDRTGSYEQYF	TGTGCCAGTAGTGTGGACAGGACAGGCTCCTACGAGCAGTACTTC	TRBD1	TRBV19	TRBJ2-7	15	few
CAISESWGEDYGYTF	TGTGCCATCAGTGAGTCTTGGGGGGAAGACTATGGCTACACCTTC	-	TRBV10-3	TRBJ1-2	15	-
CASSLGTLGNEQFF	TGTGCCAGCAGTTTGGGGACCCTTGGCAATGAGCAGTTCTTC	-	TRBV28	TRBJ2-1	14	few
CASSQDQLAGAHFYNEQFF	TGCGCCAGCAGCCAAGATCAACTAGCGGGGGCCCACTTCTACAATGAGCAGTTCTTC	TRBD2	TRBV4-1	TRBJ2-1	19	-
CASSQLTSGEYNEQFF	TGCGCCAGCAGCCAATTGACTAGCGGGGAGTACAATGAGCAGTTCTTC	TRBD2	TRBV4-1	TRBJ2-1	16	few
CASSFSGGDTRYF	TGTGCCAGCAGCTTTTCCGGGGGGGATACGCGGTATTTT	TRBD2	TRBV7-2	TRBJ2-3	13	-
CASSPPNGRNYGYTF	TGTGCCAGCAGCCCTCCCAACGGGCGAAACTATGGCTACACCTTC	-	TRBV3-1	TRBJ1-2	15	-
CASSLAVGRTDTQYF	TGTGCCAGCAGCTTAGCGGTAGGCAGGACAGATACGCAGTATTTT	-	TRBV7-2	TRBJ2-3	15	-
CASMAEGRLNSPLHF	TGTGCCAGCATGGCGGAAGGAAGGCTTAATTCACCCCTCCACTTT	-	TRBV25-1	TRBJ1-6	15	-
CSVGLGRVGNEQFF	TGCAGCGTTGGTCTCGGCAGGGTAGGAAATGAGCAGTTCTTC	-	TRBV29-1	TRBJ2-1	14	-
CASSLEVRYLYNEQFF	TGTGCCAGCAGCTTAGAGGTCCGATACCTATACAATGAGCAGTTCTTC	-	TRBV7-2	TRBJ2-1	16	-
CASSELADNQETQYF	TGCGCCAGCAGTGAACTAGCGGATAACCAAGAGACCCAGTACTTC	TRBD2	TRBV10-1	TRBJ2-5	15	-